This section outlines one TCR beta chain sequence together with its context. Antigen unknown. These data belong to a study of neoadjuvant nivolumab and ipilimumab in lung cancer. General study results and limits: Blood richness before therapy tracked richness in tumors resected after neoadjuvant therapy.

The table came from immunoSEQ multiplex PCR; TCRdb's copy has only in-frame clones and leaves some out. This sample has 39,000 or so clones, with approximately 89% found just once. Germline V gene lookup returns CDR1 SNHLY and CDR2 FYNNEI. The CDR3 consists of 16 residues. V dropped 5 bases and J dropped 7; count of bases not matched to a gene: 5. The receptor was derived from an adult with non-small cell lung cancer. The source material was peripheral blood, sampled before neoadjuvant nivolumab, alone or with ipilimumab. The gene calls are TRBV2 and TRBJ2-2; 15 positions agree with TRBD2. The chain's CDR3 is CASSRTSGRDGGELFF. The CDR3 nucleotides read TGTGCCAGCAGTCGGACTAGCGGGAGGGACGGCGGGGAGCTGTTTTTT. Together with reference TRBV2 and TRBJ2-2, the CDR3 gives the full variable domain: EPEVTQTPSHQVTQMGQEVILRCVPISNHLYFYWYRQILGQKVEFLVSFYNNEISEKSEIFDDQFSVERPDGSNFTLKIRSTKLEDSAMYFCASSRTSGRDGGELFFGEGSRLTVL.